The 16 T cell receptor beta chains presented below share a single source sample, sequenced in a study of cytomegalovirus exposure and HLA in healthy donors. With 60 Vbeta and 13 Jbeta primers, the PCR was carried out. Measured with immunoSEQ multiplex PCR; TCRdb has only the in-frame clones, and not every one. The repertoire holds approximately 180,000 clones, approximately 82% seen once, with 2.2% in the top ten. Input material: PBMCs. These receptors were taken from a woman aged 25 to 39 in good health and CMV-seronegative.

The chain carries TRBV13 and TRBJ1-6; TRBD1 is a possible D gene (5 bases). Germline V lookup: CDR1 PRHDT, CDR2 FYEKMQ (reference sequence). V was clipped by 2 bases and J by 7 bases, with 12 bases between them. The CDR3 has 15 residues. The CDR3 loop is CASSLTTVANSPLHF. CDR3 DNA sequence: TGTGCCAGCAGCTTAACGACAGTGGCGAATTCACCCCTCCACTTT.

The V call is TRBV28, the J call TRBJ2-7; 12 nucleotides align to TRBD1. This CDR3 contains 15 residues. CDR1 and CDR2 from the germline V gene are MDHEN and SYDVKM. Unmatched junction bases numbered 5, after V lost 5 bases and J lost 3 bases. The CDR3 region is CASSIRDRGLYEQYF. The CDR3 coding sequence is TGTGCCAGCAGTATCCGGGACAGGGGGCTCTACGAGCAGTACTTC.

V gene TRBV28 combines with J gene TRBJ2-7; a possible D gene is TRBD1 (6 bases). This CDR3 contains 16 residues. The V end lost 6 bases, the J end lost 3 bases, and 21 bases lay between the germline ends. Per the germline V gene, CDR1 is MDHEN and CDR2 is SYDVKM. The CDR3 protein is CASRPPEQGPYYEQYF. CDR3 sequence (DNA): TGTGCCAGCAGACCCCCGGAGCAGGGGCCTTACTACGAGCAGTACTTC. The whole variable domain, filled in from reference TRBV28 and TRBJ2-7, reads DVKVTQSSRYLVKRTGEKVFLECVQDMDHENMFWYRQDPGLGLRLIYFSYDVKMKEKGDIPEGYSVSREKKERFSLILESASTNQTSMYLCASRPPEQGPYYEQYFGPGTRLTVT.

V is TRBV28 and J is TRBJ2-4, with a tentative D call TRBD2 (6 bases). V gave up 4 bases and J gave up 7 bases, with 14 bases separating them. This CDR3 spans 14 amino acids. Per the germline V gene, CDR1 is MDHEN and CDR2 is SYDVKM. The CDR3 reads CASSSSGLSNIQYF. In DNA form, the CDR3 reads TGTGCCAGCAGTTCCTCGGGACTTAGCAACATTCAGTACTTC.

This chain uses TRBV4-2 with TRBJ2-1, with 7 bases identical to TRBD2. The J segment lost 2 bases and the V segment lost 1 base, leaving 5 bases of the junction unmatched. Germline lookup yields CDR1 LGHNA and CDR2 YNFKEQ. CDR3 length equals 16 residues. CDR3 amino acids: CASSQAGGGPYNEQFF. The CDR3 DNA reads TGTGCCAGCAGCCAAGCGGGGGGAGGGCCCTACAATGAGCAGTTCTTC.

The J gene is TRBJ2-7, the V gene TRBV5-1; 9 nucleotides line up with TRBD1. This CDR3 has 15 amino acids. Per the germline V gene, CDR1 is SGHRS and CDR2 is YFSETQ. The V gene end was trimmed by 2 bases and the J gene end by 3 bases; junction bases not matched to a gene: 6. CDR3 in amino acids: CASSFQGQGDYEQYF. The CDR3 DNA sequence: TGCGCCAGCAGCTTCCAGGGACAGGGAGACTACGAGCAGTACTTC.

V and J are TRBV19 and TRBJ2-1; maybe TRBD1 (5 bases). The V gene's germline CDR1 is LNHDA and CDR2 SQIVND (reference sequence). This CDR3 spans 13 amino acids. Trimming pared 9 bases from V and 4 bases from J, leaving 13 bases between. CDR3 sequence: CASTARGYNEQFF. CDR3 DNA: TGTGCCAGCACGGCAAGGGGATACAATGAGCAGTTCTTC.

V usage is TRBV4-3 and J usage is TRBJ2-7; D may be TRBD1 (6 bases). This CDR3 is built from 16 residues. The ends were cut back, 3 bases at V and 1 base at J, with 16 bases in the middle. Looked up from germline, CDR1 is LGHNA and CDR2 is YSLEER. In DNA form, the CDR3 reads TGCGCCAGCAGCCAGGAATCGACAGGAACTTCCTACGAGCAGTACTTC. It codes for CASSQESTGTSYEQYF.

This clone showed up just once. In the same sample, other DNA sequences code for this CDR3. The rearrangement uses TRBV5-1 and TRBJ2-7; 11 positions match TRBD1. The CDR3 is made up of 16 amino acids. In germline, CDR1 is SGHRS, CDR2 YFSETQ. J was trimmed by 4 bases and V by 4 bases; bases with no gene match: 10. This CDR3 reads CASSAWPGQGGYEQYF. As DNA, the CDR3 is TGCGCCAGCAGCGCGTGGCCGGGACAGGGGGGGTACGAGCAGTACTTC.

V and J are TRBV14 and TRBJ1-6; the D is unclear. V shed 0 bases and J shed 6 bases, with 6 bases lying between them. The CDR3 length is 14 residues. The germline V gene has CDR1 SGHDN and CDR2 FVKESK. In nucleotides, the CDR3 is TGTGCCAGCAGCCAAGATTTCGGTAATTCACCCCTCCACTTT. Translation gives CASSQDFGNSPLHF. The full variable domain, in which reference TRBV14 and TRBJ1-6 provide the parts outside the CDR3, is EAGVTQFPSHSVIEKGQTVTLRCDPISGHDNLYWYRRVMGKEIKFLLHFVKESKQDESGMPNNRFLAERTGGTYSTLKVQPAELEDSGVYFCASSQDFGNSPLHFGNGTRLTVT.

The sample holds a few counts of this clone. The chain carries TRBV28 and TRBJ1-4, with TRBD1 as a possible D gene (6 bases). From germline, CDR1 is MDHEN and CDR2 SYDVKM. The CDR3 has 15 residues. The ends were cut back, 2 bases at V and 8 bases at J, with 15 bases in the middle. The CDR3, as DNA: TGTGCCAGCAGTTTAACGGGGGCGGGAGGGGAAAAACTGTTTTTT. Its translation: CASSLTGAGGEKLFF.

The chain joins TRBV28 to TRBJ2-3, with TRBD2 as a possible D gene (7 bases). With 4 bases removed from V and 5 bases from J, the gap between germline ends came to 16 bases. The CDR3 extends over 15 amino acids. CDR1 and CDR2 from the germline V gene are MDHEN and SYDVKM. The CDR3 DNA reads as TGTGCCAGCAGTTACTCGGGGGGAGGGGGAGATACGCAGTATTTT. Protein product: CASSYSGGGGDTQYF. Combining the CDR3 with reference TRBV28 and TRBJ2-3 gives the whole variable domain DVKVTQSSRYLVKRTGEKVFLECVQDMDHENMFWYRQDPGLGLRLIYFSYDVKMKEKGDIPEGYSVSREKKERFSLILESASTNQTSMYLCASSYSGGGGDTQYFGPGTRLTVL.

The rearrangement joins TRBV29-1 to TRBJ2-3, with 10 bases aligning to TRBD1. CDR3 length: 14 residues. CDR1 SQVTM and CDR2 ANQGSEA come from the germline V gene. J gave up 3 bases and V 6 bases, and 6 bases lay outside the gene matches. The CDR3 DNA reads TGCAGCGTGGGACAGGGGTTTGGTACAGATACGCAGTATTTT. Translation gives CSVGQGFGTDTQYF.

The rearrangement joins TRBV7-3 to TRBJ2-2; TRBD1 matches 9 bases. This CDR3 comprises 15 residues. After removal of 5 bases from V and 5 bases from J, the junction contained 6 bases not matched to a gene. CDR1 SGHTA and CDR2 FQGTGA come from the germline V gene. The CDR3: CASSTGQGRTGELFF. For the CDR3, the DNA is TGTGCCAGCAGCACTGGACAGGGGAGAACCGGGGAGCTGTTTTTT.

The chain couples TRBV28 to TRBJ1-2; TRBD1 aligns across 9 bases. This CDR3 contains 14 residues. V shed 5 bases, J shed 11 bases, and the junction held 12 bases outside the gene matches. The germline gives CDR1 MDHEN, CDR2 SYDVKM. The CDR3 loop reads CASSLRNRGLRYTF. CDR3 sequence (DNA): TGTGCCAGCAGTCTAAGAAACAGGGGGCTGAGGTACACCTTC.

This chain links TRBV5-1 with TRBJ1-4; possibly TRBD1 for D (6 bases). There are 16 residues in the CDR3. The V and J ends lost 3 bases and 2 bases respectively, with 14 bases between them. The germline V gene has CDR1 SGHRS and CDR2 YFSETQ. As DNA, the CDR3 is TGCGCCAGCAGCTCCGGCTACAGGGCTACTAATGAAAAACTGTTTTTT. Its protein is CASSSGYRATNEKLFF.